This TCR beta chain was sequenced for a study of siplizumab effects on memory and regulatory T cells. Assay used: immunoSEQ multiplex PCR; TCRdb lists only in-frame clones, some missing. The sample carries 90,000 to 130,000 clones, roughly 92% recorded once. There are 14 residues in the CDR3. Germline V gene sequence: CDR1 KGHSH, CDR2 LQKENI. Study-wide points: Alloreactive sequences traceable to unstimulated CD4+ memory cells declined significantly under siplizumab. With siplizumab, mappable alloreactive CD4+ clones averaged roughly 65% Treg-derived, versus over 25% in controls. Memory T cells appeared less diverse than naive cells, which seemed to contribute substantially to alloresponse. It was not possible to assign a naive or memory phenotype to roughly 80-97% of proliferating CD4+ or CD8+ clones.

To note about this clone: Its antigen is not identified.

Sequences were obtained from CD4+ T cells sorted from blood. The receptor was derived from a human donor in good health. The chain joins TRBV18 to TRBJ2-5; TRBD2 aligns across 10 bases. The better agreement between TRBJ2-7 and the DNA end casts doubt on the J call. The CDR3 here is CASSPGLAKDEQYF. The DNA of the CDR3 is TGTGCCAGCTCACCGGGACTAGCGAAAGACGAGCAGTACTTC.